A single sample gave rise to the 10 T cell receptor beta chains below, sequenced in a study of blood T cells in healthy people across ages. It was with a sample-barcoded 5' primer and a J-beta primer mix that a second PCR of about 7 to 12 cycles was run. TCRdb re-analysed the 5' RACE reads in MiXCR, keeping a single row per CDR3 protein. The sample lists about 670,000 distinct CDR3 sequences, about 51% occurring once. Input material: blood. These receptors came from a woman aged 80 or over in good health.

This clonotype was found many times. Here the CDR3 DNA reads TGTGCCAGCAGCTTAGGAGGGCTGGGCACAGATACGCAGTATTTT. It specifies CASSLGGLGTDTQYF. The gene calls are TRBV7-6 and TRBJ2-3; tentative D call: TRBD2 (5 bases). This CDR3 is built from 15 residues. Germline assignment: CDR1 SGHVS and CDR2 FNYEAQ. Trimming left V 1 base short and J 1 base short, with 9 bases between.

The V call is TRBV20-1, the J call TRBJ1-2; perhaps TRBD1 as D (5 bases). CDR3 length equals 12 residues. V was trimmed by 5 bases and J by 4 bases, leaving 11 bases between them. Germline V gene sequence: CDR1 DFQATT, CDR2 SNEGSKA (reference sequence). DNA for the CDR3: TGCAGTGCTGAAGACAGCCGCTATGGCTACACCTTC. This encodes CSAEDSRYGYTF.

V usage is TRBV11-2 and J usage is TRBJ2-5; 9 bases match TRBD2. The V gene's germline CDR1 is SGHAT and CDR2 FQNNGV. V lost 4 bases to trimming and J lost 11 bases; unmatched junction nucleotides: 17. The CDR3 is 16 amino acids. DNA of the CDR3: TGTGCCAGCAGCTCCAATAGCGGGAGTACCCCCTTGGAGCAGTACTTC. Translating gives CASSSNSGSTPLEQYF.

This chain links TRBV20-1 with TRBJ2-1, with TRBD2 identical over 8 bases. Germline values: CDR1 DFQATT, CDR2 SNEGSKA (reference sequence). The length of the CDR3 is 14 residues. With 3 bases clipped from V and 12 bases from J, the junction kept 13 bases outside the gene matches. The CDR3 DNA is TGCAGTGCTAGGCAGGGGACTAGTAGCCACGTGCAGTTCTTC. Translating gives CSARQGTSSHVQFF.

For this clonotype: One base away lies a much larger clone, so this may be a sequencing read error. The chain uses TRBV7-9 and TRBJ2-7; TRBD1 matches at 9 bases. The CDR3 consists of 18 residues. Trimming removed 5 bases from V and 7 bases from J; junction bases left unmatched: 21. Germline CDR1 and CDR2: SEHNR and FQNEAQ (reference sequence). CDR3 sequence reads: CASSPQGGQGLRGNEQYF. CDR3 in DNA: TGTGCCAGCAGCCCCCAAGGTGGACAGGGGTTAAGAGGAAATGAGCAGTACTTC. Full variable domain (remainder filled in from reference TRBV7-9 and TRBJ2-7): DTGVSQNPRHKITKRGQNVTFRCDPISEHNRLYWYRQTLGQGPEFLTYFQNEAQLEKSRLLSDRFSAERPKGSFSTLEIQRTEQGDSAMYLCASSPQGGQGLRGNEQYFGPGTRLTVT.

About this clonotype: Relative to the germline gene, one junction end is altered; a read error may explain this. The chain couples TRBV7-9 to TRBJ2-3; D unclear. CDR3 length: 14 residues. Per the germline V gene, CDR1 is SEHNR and CDR2 is FQNEAQ (reference sequence). The DNA for the CDR3 is TGCGCCAGCAGCTTGGTGTCGAGCACAGATACGCAGTATTTT. Encoded protein: CASSLVSSTDTQYF.

This clonotype occurred a few times. V is TRBV4-1 and J is TRBJ2-1; unclear D gene. Germline values: CDR1 MGHRA, CDR2 YSYEKL. Trimming took 0 bases from V and 0 from J, leaving 9 bases between them. The CDR3 runs 16 residues. The CDR3 nucleotides are TGCGCCAGCAGCCAAGATAGTGCGCACTCCTACAATGAGCAGTTCTTC. It encodes CASSQDSAHSYNEQFF.

The rearrangement joins TRBV20-1 to TRBJ2-3; 11 nucleotides match TRBD2. Germline lookup yields CDR1 DFQATT and CDR2 SNEGSKA (reference sequence). The length of the CDR3 is 17 residues. V gave up 5 bases and J gave up 1 base; unmatched junction bases: 11. CDR3: CSAFTSGGLKGTDTQYF. CDR3 bases: TGCAGTGCTTTCACTAGCGGGGGCCTCAAAGGCACAGATACGCAGTATTTT.

This clonotype was found many times. The chain combines TRBV7-2 with TRBJ1-2; D is unclear. Trimming shortened V by 8 bases and J by 6 bases, and 16 bases separated the two germline ends. CDR3 length: 13 residues. Germline V gene sequence: CDR1 SGHTA, CDR2 FQGNSA. CDR3 DNA sequence: TGTGCCAGCCGCGCGTTATTGATAGATGGCTACACCTTC. This translates into CASRALLIDGYTF.

The V gene is TRBV4-2, the J gene TRBJ1-6; 9 nucleotides agree with TRBD1. The trim removed 4 bases at V and 6 bases at J, leaving 7 bases unmatched. The CDR3 runs to 16 residues. Germline lookup yields CDR1 LGHNA and CDR2 YNFKEQ. The CDR3: CASSLTDRGSNSPLHF. CDR3 sequence (DNA): TGTGCCAGCAGCCTGACGGACAGGGGTAGTAATTCACCCCTCCACTTT.